The next 32 T cell receptor beta chains were all read from a single sample in a study of blood T cell repertoires in COVID-19. Using immunoSEQ multiplex PCR, the repertoire was profiled, and TCRdb retains in-frame clones only, with some absent. This repertoire shows some 270,000 clones, approximately 84% found once; its top ten account for 6.6%. Sequenced input: PBMCs or T cells enriched from blood (not recorded which). Source of these receptors: a woman aged 50 to 60 who had been exposed to COVID-19.

For the CDR3, the DNA is TGTGCCAGTCGGTACGATGAAAAACTGTTTTTT. Its protein is CASRYDEKLFF. The chain employs TRBV19 and TRBJ1-4; D remains ambiguous. Germline V gene lookup returns CDR1 LNHDA and CDR2 SQIVND (reference sequence). V lost 8 bases and J lost 6, with 7 bases in between. The length of the CDR3 is 11 residues.

J is TRBJ1-2 and V is TRBV7-9; D perhaps matches TRBD1 (6 bases). There are 16 residues in the CDR3. V gave up 2 bases and J gave up 6 bases, with 19 bases separating them. Per the germline V gene, CDR1 is SEHNR and CDR2 is FQNEAQ (reference sequence). In DNA, the CDR3 is TGTGCCAGCAGCTTACTAGAGGATCTGGGGGCAAATGGCTACACCTTC. As protein: CASSLLEDLGANGYTF. The full variable domain, with the rest looked up from reference TRBV7-9 and TRBJ1-2, is DTGVSQNPRHKITKRGQNVTFRCDPISEHNRLYWYRQTLGQGPEFLTYFQNEAQLEKSRLLSDRFSAERPKGSFSTLEIQRTEQGDSAMYLCASSLLEDLGANGYTFGSGTRLTVV.

The J gene is TRBJ2-1, the V gene TRBV7-9; TRBD2 might be the D (7 bases). CDR3 size: 14 residues. Trimming left V 0 bases short and J 9 bases short, with 12 bases between. Looked up from germline, CDR1 is SEHNR and CDR2 is FQNEAQ (reference sequence). This chain's CDR3 is CASSLAGGAGEQFF. The CDR3 DNA is TGTGCCAGCAGCTTAGCAGGGGGGGCCGGTGAGCAGTTCTTC.

The rearrangement uses TRBV19 and TRBJ1-2, with 8 bases identical to TRBD1. Losses at the gene ends were 4 bases for V and 10 bases for J; bases not matched to a gene: 11. In germline, CDR1 is LNHDA, CDR2 SQIVND (reference sequence). The CDR3 is 14 amino acids. The CDR3 protein is CASSSRQGYLDYTF. The CDR3 DNA reads TGTGCCAGTAGTAGCCGACAGGGGTATTTAGACTACACCTTC.

The V call is TRBV7-9, the J call TRBJ1-1; no definite D call. The CDR3 is 13 amino acids. In germline, CDR1 is SEHNR, CDR2 FQNEAQ (reference sequence). Trimming shortened V by 5 bases and J by 8 bases, and 15 bases separated the two germline ends. The CDR3 DNA is TGTGCCAGCAGCCGTTCGGGGTATGGGGAAGCTTTCTTT. Protein product: CASSRSGYGEAFF.

The genes are TRBV6-5 and TRBJ2-7; 14 bases agree with TRBD2. After removal of 8 bases from V and 4 bases from J, the junction contained 1 base not matched to a gene. Germline V gene data show CDR1 as MNHEY and CDR2 as SVGAGI. The CDR3 totals 13 residues. This chain's CDR3 is CASGLAGGYEQYF. The CDR3 bases are TGTGCCAGCGGACTAGCGGGGGGTTACGAGCAGTACTTC.

In regard to this clone: This sample also contains other DNA sequences that code for the same CDR3. J is TRBJ1-5 and V is TRBV27, with D maybe TRBD1 (6 bases). The CDR3 is made up of 14 amino acids. Germline V CDR1 and CDR2: MNHEY, SMNVEV (reference sequence). V lost 3 bases to trimming and J lost 1 base, with 7 bases between them. In DNA, the CDR3 is TGTGCCAGCAGTTTTAGGGGGAGCAATCAGCCCCAGCATTTT. This encodes CASSFRGSNQPQHF.

The chain recombines TRBV2 with TRBJ1-1; possibly TRBD1 for D (5 bases). Trimming pared 6 bases from V and 12 bases from J, leaving 26 bases between. This CDR3 has 15 residues. CDR1 is SNHLY, CDR2 FYNNEI, per germline. This chain's CDR3 is CASRRGLIYSNDSFF. For the CDR3, the DNA is TGTGCCAGCAGGAGGGGACTGATTTATAGTAATGATTCTTTCTTT.

The genes are TRBV7-2 and TRBJ1-4; D call uncertain. V lost 1 base and J lost 4, with 10 bases in between. From germline, CDR1 is SGHTA and CDR2 FQGNSA. The CDR3 is made up of 15 amino acids. CDR3 loop: CASSLDGPINEKLFF. The CDR3 nucleotides read TGTGCCAGCAGCTTAGATGGCCCGATTAATGAAAAACTGTTTTTT. The whole variable domain, filled in from reference TRBV7-2 and TRBJ1-4, reads GAGVSQSPSNKVTEKGKDVELRCDPISGHTALYWYRQSLGQGLEFLIYFQGNSAPDKSGLPSDRFSAERTGGSVSTLTIQRTQQEDSAVYLCASSLDGPINEKLFFGSGTQLSVL.

The chain combines TRBV9 with TRBJ1-3, with D unresolved. The CDR3 contains 14 residues. The germline gives CDR1 SGDLS, CDR2 YYNGEE. Trimming took off 6 bases at V and 4 bases at J, with 14 bases between the two ends. CDR3 nucleotide sequence: TGTGCCAGCACCACGGAGGGATCAGGAAACACCATATATTTT. Its translation: CASTTEGSGNTIYF.

The chain combines TRBV29-1 with TRBJ1-1; D is ambiguous. Germline V lookup: CDR1 SQVTM, CDR2 ANQGSEA. The V end was cut by 5 bases, the J end by 0 bases, with 10 bases between. The CDR3 length is 13 residues. The CDR3 region is CSVRSRLNTEAFF. The CDR3, as DNA: TGCAGCGTTAGAAGCAGGTTGAACACTGAAGCTTTCTTT.

The rearrangement links TRBV7-2 to TRBJ2-3; TRBD1 might be the D (5 bases). The CDR3 has 15 residues. Trimming shortened V by 5 bases and J by 3 bases, and 15 bases separated the two germline ends. The V gene's germline CDR1 is SGHTA and CDR2 FQGNSA. The CDR3 nucleotides are TGTGCCAGCAGCCTAGAAGGGGTAGGGACAGATACGCAGTATTTT. It specifies CASSLEGVGTDTQYF.

The CDR3 sequence is CASSEGQGQETQYF. The DNA of the CDR3 is TGTGCCAGCAGTGAAGGACAGGGTCAAGAGACCCAGTACTTC. The V call is TRBV25-1, the J call TRBJ2-5; TRBD1 agrees at 8 bases. CDR3 length: 14 amino acids. Unmatched junction bases numbered 1, after V lost 2 bases and J lost 2 bases. Per germline, CDR1 MGHDK and CDR2 SYGVNS.

This sequence joins TRBV19 and TRBJ1-5; 7 bases are a match to TRBD1. This CDR3 comprises 15 residues. With V trimmed by 7 bases and J by 4 bases, 10 bases remained unmatched. Per germline, CDR1 LNHDA and CDR2 SQIVND (reference sequence). Written as DNA, the CDR3 is TGTGCCAGTACCCAGATGACAGGGATAAATCAGCCCCAGCATTTT. Its protein is CASTQMTGINQPQHF.

This clone was recorded a few times. The chain combines TRBV18 with TRBJ2-1, with 9 bases that match TRBD1. There are 19 residues in the CDR3. The V gene's germline CDR1 is KGHSH and CDR2 LQKENI. The J segment lost 5 bases and the V segment lost 5 bases, leaving 19 bases of the junction unmatched. CDR3 amino acids: CASSSLDGTGTFLDNEQFF. CDR3 coding DNA: TGTGCCAGCTCATCCCTTGATGGGACAGGGACCTTTTTGGACAATGAGCAGTTCTTC.

This clone was seen a single time. The chain has TRBV5-1 and TRBJ2-1; 11 positions agree with TRBD2. Germline-derived CDR1 and CDR2 are SGHRS and YFSETQ. The V and J ends lost 0 bases and 1 base, in that order; junction bases with no gene match: 6. The length of the CDR3 is 18 residues. CDR3 bases: TGCGCCAGCAGCTTGGAGCCTCCTAGCGGGGGGTCCTACAATGAGCAGTTCTTC. Translated: CASSLEPPSGGSYNEQFF.

In regard to this clone: As the CDR3 is not closed by the conserved phenylalanine or tryptophan, this likely results from a read error. No DNA is shown, since the ends of the CDR3 on it are uncertain; the CDR3 is the one TCRdb lists. V usage is TRBV3-1 (or the pseudogene TRBV3-2) and J usage is TRBJ1-2; the tabulated D call, TRBD1, remains unverified against the DNA. Germline V gives CDR1 LGHDT, CDR2 YNNKEL (reference sequence). From its first to its last residue, the CDR3 has 8 amino acids. The CDR3 protein is CASSQVQS.

This clone was recorded only once. The chain carries TRBV3-1 (or the pseudogene TRBV3-2) and TRBJ2-5, with D perhaps matching TRBD2 (5 bases). This CDR3 comprises 14 residues. Germline values: CDR1 LGHDT, CDR2 YNNKEL (reference sequence). Between the trimmed V and J ends, which lost 4 bases and 3 bases, there was a span of 12 bases. CDR3 protein: CASSLRTGKETQYF. DNA of the CDR3: TGTGCCAGCAGCCTCCGGACTGGGAAAGAGACCCAGTACTTC.

The chain is built from TRBV5-1 and TRBJ1-4; 7 bases align to TRBD1. Germline lookup yields CDR1 SGHRS and CDR2 YFSETQ. This CDR3 region has 21 residues. J gave up 0 bases and V 4 bases, and 21 bases lay outside the gene matches. Here the CDR3 DNA reads TGCGCCAGCAGCCCCGTTCCAAAGGGCGGGGACAGAATCGCAACTAATGAAAAACTGTTTTTT. It codes for CASSPVPKGGDRIATNEKLFF. The complete variable domain, with remaining parts taken from reference TRBV5-1 and TRBJ1-4, reads KAGVTQTPRYLIKTRGQQVTLSCSPISGHRSVSWYQQTPGQGLQFLFEYFSETQRNKGNFPGRFSGRQFSNSRSEMNVSTLELGDSALYLCASSPVPKGGDRIATNEKLFFGSGTQLSVL.

J is TRBJ2-1 and V is TRBV2; D call uncertain. The V and J ends lost 7 bases and 0 bases respectively, with 13 bases between them. The CDR3 is 15 residues long. Germline CDR1 reads SNHLY; CDR2 reads FYNNEI. For the CDR3, the DNA is TGTGCCAGCAACCCGGTGCCTGGCTCCTACAATGAGCAGTTCTTC. This encodes CASNPVPGSYNEQFF. Using reference TRBV2 and TRBJ2-1 for the parts outside the CDR3, the full variable domain is EPEVTQTPSHQVTQMGQEVILRCVPISNHLYFYWYRQILGQKVEFLVSFYNNEISEKSEIFDDQFSVERPDGSNFTLKIRSTKLEDSAMYFCASNPVPGSYNEQFFGPGTRLTVL.

The rearrangement uses TRBV7-8 and TRBJ2-3; the D is unclear. V was pared by 1 base and J by 1 base, with 9 bases between. The CDR3 totals 15 residues. The germline CDR1 and CDR2 sequences are SGHVS and FQNEAQ. CDR3 in DNA: TGTGCCAGCAGCTTAGGGGCCCGGCGCACAGATACGCAGTATTTT. It specifies CASSLGARRTDTQYF.

This clone appeared a single time. The rearrangement joins TRBV7-9 to TRBJ2-3; D is possibly TRBD1 (6 bases). Per germline, CDR1 SEHNR and CDR2 FQNEAQ (reference sequence). The ends were cut back, 4 bases at V and 2 bases at J, with 16 bases in the middle. The length of the CDR3 is 16 residues. The CDR3 DNA follows: TGTGCCAGCAGCTCCCAGACAGGAGAGGTCACAGATACGCAGTATTTT. It is translated as CASSSQTGEVTDTQYF.

The chain employs TRBV7-7 and TRBJ2-5; D remains ambiguous. Trimming took off 1 base at V and 5 bases at J, with 11 bases between the two ends. In germline, CDR1 is SSHAT, CDR2 FNYEAQ (reference sequence). This CDR3 spans 14 amino acids. The CDR3 sequence is CASSLGGVAETQYF. Here the CDR3 DNA reads TGTGCCAGCAGCTTAGGAGGAGTTGCGGAGACCCAGTACTTC.

The genes are TRBV28 and TRBJ1-5, with D hard to call. This CDR3 has 14 amino acids. Trimming cost V 5 bases and J 7 bases, with 15 bases left between them. Germline-derived CDR1 and CDR2 are MDHEN and SYDVKM. The CDR3: CASSPLDSWQPQHF. The CDR3 DNA reads TGTGCCAGCAGTCCCCTTGATAGCTGGCAGCCCCAGCATTTT.

The V gene is TRBV5-1, the J gene TRBJ1-1; D is uncertain. CDR1 and CDR2 (germline): SGHRS, YFSETQ. V lost 0 bases and J 2 bases, leaving 8 bases between the germline ends. There are 14 residues in the CDR3. CDR3 in amino acids: CASSLVGFNTEAFF. In DNA, the CDR3 is TGCGCCAGCAGCTTGGTGGGCTTTAACACTGAAGCTTTCTTT.

The rearrangement links TRBV12-3 or TRBV12-4 to TRBJ1-2; TRBD1 agrees at 7 bases. The CDR3 totals 13 residues. The V and J ends lost 7 bases and 2 bases, in that order; junction bases with no gene match: 4. Here the CDR3 DNA reads TGTGCCAGCACCCTGGGACAGAACTATGGCTACACCTTC. Its translation: CASTLGQNYGYTF.

The chain is built from TRBV7-8 and TRBJ1-1; D is possibly TRBD1 (6 bases). Trimming removed 1 base at V and 1 base at J, with 10 bases between. CDR1 SGHVS and CDR2 FQNEAQ come from the germline V gene. This CDR3 spans 15 amino acids. The DNA of the CDR3 is TGTGCCAGCAGCTTAGAGGGACAAAGGAACACTGAAGCTTTCTTT. This codes for CASSLEGQRNTEAFF.

V gene TRBV7-9 combines with J gene TRBJ1-6, with 7 positions matching TRBD1. V gave up 11 bases and J gave up 6 bases; unmatched junction bases: 7. The CDR3 extends over 13 amino acids. Germline CDR1 reads SEHNR; CDR2 reads FQNEAQ (reference sequence). CDR3 amino acids: CAVRQGVNSPLHF. In DNA, the CDR3 is TGTGCCGTAAGACAGGGTGTTAATTCACCCCTCCACTTT.

The V gene is TRBV11-1, the J gene TRBJ1-2, with 7 nucleotides matching TRBD1. CDR1 is SGHAT and CDR2 is FQDESV in the germline V gene (reference sequence). Trimming at V came to 5 bases and at J to 8 bases, leaving 8 bases not matched to a gene. The length of the CDR3 is 13 residues. Written as DNA, the CDR3 is TGTGCCAGCAGCCGCGACAGGGCCGGAGGCTACACCTTC. It codes for CASSRDRAGGYTF.

This clone was detected once. V gene TRBV7-9 combines with J gene TRBJ1-4; D remains ambiguous. Trimming pared 5 bases from V and 8 bases from J, leaving 15 bases between. Germline lookup yields CDR1 SEHNR and CDR2 FQNEAQ (reference sequence). The CDR3 extends over 14 amino acids. CDR3 region: CASSPTPTGEKLFF. In DNA form, the CDR3 reads TGTGCCAGCAGCCCGACCCCAACGGGAGAAAAACTGTTTTTT.

The genes are TRBV11-2 and TRBJ2-5; 11 nucleotides agree with TRBD2. The germline V gene has CDR1 SGHAT and CDR2 FQNNGV. V shed 5 bases and J 14 bases; nucleotides not matched to a gene: 16. The CDR3 loop spans 15 amino acids. CDR3 sequence (DNA): TGTGCCAGCAGCCTAGTCGCCGGGGCTAGCGGGGGGAAATACTTC. Translating it yields CASSLVAGASGGKYF.

This clone has a handful of counts. This chain uses TRBV7-9 with TRBJ1-2; 7 positions match TRBD1. The CDR3 is made up of 14 amino acids. The V segment lost 5 bases and the J segment 5 bases; nucleotides outside the gene matches: 8. The V gene's germline CDR1 is SEHNR and CDR2 FQNEAQ (reference sequence). The CDR3, as DNA: TGTGCCAGCAGCGGAGGGGGACAGTATTATGGCTACACCTTC. Its protein product is CASSGGGQYYGYTF.